This T cell receptor (beta chain) came from a study of T cells in tumors after PD-1 blockade. Study background: No patient had prior checkpoint blockade, systemic immunosuppression, or radiotherapy within 4 weeks. A subset received ongoing vismodegib 150 mg daily alongside anti-PD-1 therapy.

Sequenced by immunoSEQ multiplex PCR; TCRdb stores in-frame clones only, minus some. The sample lists tens of thousands of clones; about 74% were seen once. Whole-study findings and limits: Blood contained about 43% of the tumor's TCR clonotypes.

Losses at the gene ends were 1 base for V and 6 bases for J; bases not matched to a gene: 7. The germline gives CDR1 SGHVS, CDR2 FQNEAQ. The CDR3 is made up of 15 amino acids. In this sample, this clone turned up a few times. Its matching antigen is unknown. The rearrangement links TRBV7-8 to TRBJ2-7, with 9 bases matching TRBD2. The receptor's source is a human donor with basal cell carcinoma. The sample consisted of PBMCs, taken after anti-PD-1 treatment. CDR3 residues: CASSLEGGGAREQYF. CDR3 in DNA: TGTGCCAGCAGCTTAGAAGGCGGGGGGGCCCGCGAGCAGTACTTC. The full variable domain, with the rest looked up from reference TRBV7-8 and TRBJ2-7, is GAGVSQSPRYKVAKRGQDVALRCDPISGHVSLFWYQQALGQGPEFLTYFQNEAQLDKSGLPSDRFFAERPEGSVSTLKIQRTQQEDSAVYLCASSLEGGGAREQYFGPGTRLTVT.